This TCR beta chain was observed in a study of cytomegalovirus exposure and HLA in healthy donors. The CDR3 has 16 residues. The germline CDR1 and CDR2 sequences are SGHNT and YENEEA. With V trimmed by 2 bases and J by 4 bases, 8 bases remained unmatched. Assay: immunoSEQ multiplex PCR; the TCRdb copy retains only in-frame clones and omits some. The data hold about 56,000 clones, with about 95% observed a single time. Sequences were obtained from PBMCs. J is TRBJ2-1 and V is TRBV11-3, with 7 bases fitting TRBD1. The clonotype comes from a woman younger than 35 in good health and CMV-seronegative. Here the CDR3 reads CASSLWGTATYNEQFF. The DNA of the CDR3 is TGTGCCAGCAGCTTATGGGGGACAGCCACATACAATGAGCAGTTCTTC. Full variable domain (missing parts from reference TRBV11-3 and TRBJ2-1): EAGVVQSPRYKIIEKKQPVAFWCNPISGHNTLYWYLQNLGQGPELLIRYENEEAVDDSQLPKDRFSAERLKGVDSTLKIQPAELGDSAVYLCASSLWGTATYNEQFFGPGTRLTVL.